Listed below are T cell receptor beta chains from one sample, sequenced in a study of blood T cells in healthy people across ages. TCRdb recomputed calls from the 5' RACE reads with MiXCR, one row per CDR3 protein. The sample contains approximately 690,000 distinct CDR3 sequences, 58% of which appear only once. Sequenced material: blood. Source of these receptors: a man aged 60 to 75 in good health. The CDR3 runs from the conserved cysteine through the conserved F or W. The D gene is left open where the match is weak. Clone size, where shown, is once, few, many, or a class for clones that have expanded.

cdr3_nt: TGTGCCAGCAGCCAAGGGGGACAGGGGGCTCAGCCCCAGCATTTT
cdr3_aa: CASSQGGQGAQPQHF
v_call: TRBV3-1
j_call: TRBJ1-5
clone_size: NA
d_call: TRBD1

cdr3_nt: TGTGCCAGCAGCCAATCACCCAGCGGGACCCAGTACTTC
cdr3_aa: CASSQSPSGTQYF
v_call: TRBV3-1
j_call: TRBJ2-5
clone_size: NA
d_call: NA

cdr3_nt: TGTGCCAGCTCACCCACCATAGGACTAGAGCAGTTCTTC
cdr3_aa: CASSPTIGLEQFF
v_call: TRBV18
j_call: TRBJ2-1
clone_size: once
d_call: NA

cdr3_nt: TGCGCCAGCAGCCCGGGGGCAGGCAGCTACGAGCAGTACTTC
cdr3_aa: CASSPGAGSYEQYF
v_call: TRBV4-1
j_call: TRBJ2-7
clone_size: NA
d_call: NA

cdr3_nt: TGTGCCAGCAGTCCGCTAGGCCCAGATACGCAGTATTTT
cdr3_aa: CASSPLGPDTQYF
v_call: TRBV27
j_call: TRBJ2-3
clone_size: NA
d_call: NA

cdr3_nt: TGTGCCAGCAGTGAAGCAGTAGGGCCGGATCAGCCCCAGCATTTT
cdr3_aa: CASSEAVGPDQPQHF
v_call: TRBV6-1
j_call: TRBJ1-5
clone_size: NA
d_call: NA

cdr3_nt: TGTGCCAGCAGCTTAGGGACGGGTACGCCCCAGCATTTT
cdr3_aa: CASSLGTGTPQHF
v_call: TRBV7-2
j_call: TRBJ1-5
clone_size: few
d_call: NA

cdr3_nt: TGCAGTGCTAGATCGGGACAGCCTACTTTGGACACTGAAGCTTTCTTT
cdr3_aa: CSARSGQPTLDTEAFF
v_call: TRBV20-1
j_call: TRBJ1-1
clone_size: NA
d_call: TRBD1

cdr3_nt: TGTGCCAGCAGCCCCCACCCCGGGTATAGCACAGATACGCAGTATTTT
cdr3_aa: CASSPHPGYSTDTQYF
v_call: TRBV12-3/TRBV12-4
j_call: TRBJ2-3
clone_size: NA
d_call: NA

cdr3_nt: TGTGCCAGCAGACTACTAGCGGGGGCCGCCTACGAGCAGTACTTC
cdr3_aa: CASRLLAGAAYEQYF
v_call: TRBV2
j_call: TRBJ2-7
clone_size: many
d_call: TRBD2

cdr3_nt: TGTGCCAGCTCACCCCCCGGACGGTTGAACACTGAAGCTTTCTTT
cdr3_aa: CASSPPGRLNTEAFF
v_call: TRBV18
j_call: TRBJ1-1
clone_size: NA
d_call: NA

cdr3_nt: TGTGCCAGCAGTGAGGGAGGGGCCTCCTACAATGAGCAGTTCTTC
cdr3_aa: CASSEGGASYNEQFF
v_call: TRBV6-1
j_call: TRBJ2-1
clone_size: NA
d_call: TRBD2

cdr3_nt: TGCGCCAGCAGTAGGACAGGGCCCCCATCCTACAATGAGCAGTACTTC
cdr3_aa: CASSRTGPPSYNEQYF
v_call: TRBV10-1
j_call: TRBJ2-7
clone_size: NA
d_call: TRBD1

cdr3_nt: TGCAGCGTCGCCGACGGGAGAAATCAGCCCCAGCATTTT
cdr3_aa: CSVADGRNQPQHF
v_call: TRBV29-1
j_call: TRBJ1-5
clone_size: few
d_call: NA

cdr3_nt: TGTGCCAGCAACACAGGGGGTGGCTACACCTTC
cdr3_aa: CASNTGGGYTF
v_call: TRBV7-9
j_call: TRBJ1-2
clone_size: NA
d_call: TRBD1

cdr3_nt: TGTGCCAGCAGCTTGGTGGGACCAGGACGCTACGAGCAGTACTTC
cdr3_aa: CASSLVGPGRYEQYF
v_call: TRBV5-6
j_call: TRBJ2-7
clone_size: NA
d_call: NA

cdr3_nt: TGCAGTGCTAGCCCCGAAACGCTCCTTATCTATAATTCACCCCTCCACTTT
cdr3_aa: CSASPETLLIYNSPLHF
v_call: TRBV20-1
j_call: TRBJ1-6
clone_size: NA
d_call: NA

cdr3_nt: TGTGCCAGCAGTGAGGACGGACAGGGGGGAACAGAGACCCAGTACTTC
cdr3_aa: CASSEDGQGGTETQYF
v_call: TRBV2
j_call: TRBJ2-5
clone_size: NA
d_call: TRBD1

cdr3_nt: TGCAGCGGCCGGACAGGACTGAACACTGAAGCTTTCTTT
cdr3_aa: CSGRTGLNTEAFF
v_call: TRBV29-1
j_call: TRBJ1-1
clone_size: NA
d_call: TRBD1

cdr3_nt: TGTGCCAGCACACAGGGGGACCCTAATAACCGCGGGCAGTACTTC
cdr3_aa: CASTQGDPNNRGQYF
v_call: TRBV6-5
j_call: TRBJ2-5
clone_size: NA
d_call: TRBD1

cdr3_nt: TGTGCCAGCAGCGTAGAAACGCCCTCTGGGGCCAACGTCCTGACTTTC
cdr3_aa: CASSVETPSGANVLTF
v_call: TRBV9
j_call: TRBJ2-6
clone_size: NA
d_call: NA

cdr3_nt: TGTGCCAGCGGTCGGGGGGACCGTAATGAAAAACTGTTTTTT
cdr3_aa: CASGRGDRNEKLFF
v_call: TRBV6-5
j_call: TRBJ1-4
clone_size: NA
d_call: NA

cdr3_nt: TGCAGCGTTTCACCGACAGGGCTTCTTAACTATGGCTACACCTTC
cdr3_aa: CSVSPTGLLNYGYTF
v_call: TRBV29-1
j_call: TRBJ1-2
clone_size: NA
d_call: TRBD1

cdr3_nt: TGTGCCAGCAGCTTGGGACAGGGCTACACCGGGGAGCTGTTTTTT
cdr3_aa: CASSLGQGYTGELFF
v_call: TRBV5-8
j_call: TRBJ2-2
clone_size: NA
d_call: TRBD1

cdr3_nt: TGTGCCAGCAGTTTAGGTACTCCGGTGGAGACCCAGTACTTC
cdr3_aa: CASSLGTPVETQYF
v_call: TRBV12-3/TRBV12-4
j_call: TRBJ2-5
clone_size: few
d_call: NA

cdr3_nt: TGCGCCAGCAGCCAAGAAGTCGGGACTAGCGCCGATACGCAGTATTTT
cdr3_aa: CASSQEVGTSADTQYF
v_call: TRBV4-1
j_call: TRBJ2-3
clone_size: NA
d_call: TRBD2

cdr3_nt: TGTGCCAGCAGCCAAGAGTCTGGCCTCTCCTACGAGCAGTACTTC
cdr3_aa: CASSQESGLSYEQYF
v_call: TRBV4-2
j_call: TRBJ2-7
clone_size: few
d_call: NA

cdr3_nt: TGCGCCAGCAGCTTGGTGGAGGGGAGCTCCTATAATTCACCCCTCCACTTT
cdr3_aa: CASSLVEGSSYNSPLHF
v_call: TRBV5-1
j_call: TRBJ1-6
clone_size: NA
d_call: NA

cdr3_nt: TGTGCCAGCAGCCCTACAGGTACCCGCCGGAGCTCCTATAATTCACCCCTCCACTTT
cdr3_aa: CASSPTGTRRSSYNSPLHF
v_call: TRBV3-1
j_call: TRBJ1-6
clone_size: few
d_call: NA

cdr3_nt: TGTGCCATCAGTGTGATGAAGGGAGACGGCTCTGGGGCCAACGTCCTGACTTTC
cdr3_aa: CAISVMKGDGSGANVLTF
v_call: TRBV10-3
j_call: TRBJ2-6
clone_size: NA
d_call: NA